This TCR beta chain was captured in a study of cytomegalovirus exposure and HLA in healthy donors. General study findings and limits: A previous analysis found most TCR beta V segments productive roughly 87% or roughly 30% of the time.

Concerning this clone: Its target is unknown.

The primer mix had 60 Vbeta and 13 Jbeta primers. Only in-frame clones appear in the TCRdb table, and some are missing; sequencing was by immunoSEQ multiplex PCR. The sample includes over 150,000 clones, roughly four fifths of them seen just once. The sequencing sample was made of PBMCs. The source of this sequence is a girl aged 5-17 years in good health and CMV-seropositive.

This CDR3 is CASREQGGNNSPLHF. Written as DNA, the CDR3 is TGTGCCAGCAGAGAACAGGGGGGTAATAATTCACCCCTCCACTTT. The V and J genes are TRBV2 and TRBJ1-6; 8 bases agree with TRBD1. The CDR3 loop spans 15 amino acids. Germline V gene data show CDR1 as SNHLY and CDR2 as FYNNEI. V was clipped by 6 bases and J by 5 bases; unmatched bases: 6. The full variable domain, in which reference TRBV2 and TRBJ1-6 provide the parts outside the CDR3, is EPEVTQTPSHQVTQMGQEVILRCVPISNHLYFYWYRQILGQKVEFLVSFYNNEISEKSEIFDDQFSVERPDGSNFTLKIRSTKLEDSAMYFCASREQGGNNSPLHFGNGTRLTVT.